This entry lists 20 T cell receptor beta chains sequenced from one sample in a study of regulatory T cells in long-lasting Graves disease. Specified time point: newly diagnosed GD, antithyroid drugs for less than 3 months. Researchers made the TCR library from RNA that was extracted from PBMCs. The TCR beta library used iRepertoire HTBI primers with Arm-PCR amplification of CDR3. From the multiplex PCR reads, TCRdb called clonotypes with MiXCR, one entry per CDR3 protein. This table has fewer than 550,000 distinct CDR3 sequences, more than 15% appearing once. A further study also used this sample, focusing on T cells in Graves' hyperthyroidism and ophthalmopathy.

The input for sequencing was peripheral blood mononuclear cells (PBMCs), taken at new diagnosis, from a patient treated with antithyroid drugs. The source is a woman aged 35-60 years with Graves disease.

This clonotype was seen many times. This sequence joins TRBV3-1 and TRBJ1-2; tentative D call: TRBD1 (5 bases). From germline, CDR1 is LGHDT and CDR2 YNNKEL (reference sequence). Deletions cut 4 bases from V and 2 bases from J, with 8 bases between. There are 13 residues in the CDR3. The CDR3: CASSRDGNYGYTF. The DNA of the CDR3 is TGTGCCAGCAGCCGGGACGGCAACTATGGCTACACCTTC.

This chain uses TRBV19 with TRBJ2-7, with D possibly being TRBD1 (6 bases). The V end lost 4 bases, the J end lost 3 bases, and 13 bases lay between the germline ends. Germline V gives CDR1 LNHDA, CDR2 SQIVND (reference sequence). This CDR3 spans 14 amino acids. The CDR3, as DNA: TGTGCCAGTAGTAAAACTGGACAGAACTACGAGCAGTACTTC. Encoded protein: CASSKTGQNYEQYF.

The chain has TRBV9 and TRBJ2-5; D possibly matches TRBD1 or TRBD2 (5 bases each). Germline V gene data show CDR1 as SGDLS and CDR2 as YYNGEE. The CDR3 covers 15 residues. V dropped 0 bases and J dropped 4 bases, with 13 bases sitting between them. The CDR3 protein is CASSVGDGPRETQYF. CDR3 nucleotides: TGTGCCAGCAGCGTAGGGGACGGCCCTCGAGAGACCCAGTACTTC.

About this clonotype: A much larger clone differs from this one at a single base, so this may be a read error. The CDR3: CASSSQSLDWWTGYTF. For the CDR3, the DNA is TGTGCCAGCAGCTCCCAATCCCTCGACTGGTGGACTGGCTACACCTTC. The V gene is TRBV7-9, the J gene TRBJ1-2, with D uncertain. V lost 4 bases and J 7 bases, leaving 22 bases between the germline ends. CDR3 length: 16 amino acids. Germline CDR1 reads SEHNR; CDR2 reads FQNEAQ (reference sequence).

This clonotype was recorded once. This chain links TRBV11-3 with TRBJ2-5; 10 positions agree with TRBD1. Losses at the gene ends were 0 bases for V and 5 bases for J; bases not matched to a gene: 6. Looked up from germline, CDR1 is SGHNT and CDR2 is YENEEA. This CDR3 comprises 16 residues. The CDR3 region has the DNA TGTGCCAGCAGCTTAGAATGGACAGGGGGGTTGGAGACCCAGTACTTC. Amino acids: CASSLEWTGGLETQYF.

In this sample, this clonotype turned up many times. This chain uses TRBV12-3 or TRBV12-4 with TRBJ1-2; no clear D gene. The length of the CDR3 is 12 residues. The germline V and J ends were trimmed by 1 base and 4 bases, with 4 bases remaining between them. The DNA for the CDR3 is TGTGCCAGCAGTTTAGACACCTATGGCTACACCTTC. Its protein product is CASSLDTYGYTF.

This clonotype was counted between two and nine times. CDR3 amino acids: CASSWAQGALGKNSPLHF. CDR3 coding DNA: TGTGCCAGCAGCTGGGCCCAGGGGGCGCTTGGAAAAAATTCACCCCTCCACTTT. V and J are TRBV5-6 and TRBJ1-6, with 8 bases lining up with TRBD1. Germline values: CDR1 SGHDT, CDR2 YYEEEE. The V gene end was trimmed by 3 bases and the J gene end by 7 bases; junction bases not matched to a gene: 15. This CDR3 contains 18 residues.

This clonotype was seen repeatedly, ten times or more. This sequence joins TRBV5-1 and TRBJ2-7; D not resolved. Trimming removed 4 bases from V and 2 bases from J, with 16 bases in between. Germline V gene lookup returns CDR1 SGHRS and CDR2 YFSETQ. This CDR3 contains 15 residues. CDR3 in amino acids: CASSQRVAPAYEQYF. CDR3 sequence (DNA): TGCGCCAGCAGCCAACGGGTCGCCCCGGCCTACGAGCAGTACTTC.

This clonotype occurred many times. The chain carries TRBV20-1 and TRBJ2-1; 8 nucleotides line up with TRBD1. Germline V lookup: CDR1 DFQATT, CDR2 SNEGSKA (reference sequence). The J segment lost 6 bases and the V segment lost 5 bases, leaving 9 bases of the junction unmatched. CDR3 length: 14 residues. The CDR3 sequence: CSAQYRGFGNEQFF. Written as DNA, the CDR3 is TGCAGTGCTCAATACAGGGGGTTCGGCAATGAGCAGTTCTTC.

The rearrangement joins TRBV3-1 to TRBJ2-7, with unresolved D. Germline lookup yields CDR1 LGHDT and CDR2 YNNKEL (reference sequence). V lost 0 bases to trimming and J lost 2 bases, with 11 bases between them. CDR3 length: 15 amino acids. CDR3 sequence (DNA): TGTGCCAGCAGCCAAGATTGGCCACAACCCTACGAGCAGTACTTC. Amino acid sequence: CASSQDWPQPYEQYF.

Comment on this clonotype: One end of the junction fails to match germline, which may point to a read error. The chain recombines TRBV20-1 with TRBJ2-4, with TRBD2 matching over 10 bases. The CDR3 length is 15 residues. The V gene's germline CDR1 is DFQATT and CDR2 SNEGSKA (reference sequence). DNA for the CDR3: TGCAGTGCCAAGCGGGGGGGCTTAGCCCAAAACATTCAGTACTTC. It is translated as CSAKRGGLAQNIQYF.

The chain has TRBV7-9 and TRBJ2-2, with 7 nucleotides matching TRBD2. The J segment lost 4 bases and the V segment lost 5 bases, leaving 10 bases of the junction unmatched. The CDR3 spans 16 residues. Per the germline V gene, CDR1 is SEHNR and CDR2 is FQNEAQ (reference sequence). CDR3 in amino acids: CASSPEGGLATGELFF. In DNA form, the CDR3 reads TGTGCCAGCAGCCCTGAGGGAGGGTTGGCCACCGGGGAGCTGTTTTTT. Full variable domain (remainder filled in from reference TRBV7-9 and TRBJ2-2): DTGVSQNPRHKITKRGQNVTFRCDPISEHNRLYWYRQTLGQGPEFLTYFQNEAQLEKSRLLSDRFSAERPKGSFSTLEIQRTEQGDSAMYLCASSPEGGLATGELFFGEGSRLTVL.

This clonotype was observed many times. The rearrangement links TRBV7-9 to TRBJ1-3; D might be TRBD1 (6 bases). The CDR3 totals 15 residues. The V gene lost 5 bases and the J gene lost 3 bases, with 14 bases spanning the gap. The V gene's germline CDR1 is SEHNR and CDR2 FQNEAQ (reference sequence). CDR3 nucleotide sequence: TGTGCCAGCAGCATGGGGACACGGCATGGAAACACCATATATTTT. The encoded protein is CASSMGTRHGNTIYF.

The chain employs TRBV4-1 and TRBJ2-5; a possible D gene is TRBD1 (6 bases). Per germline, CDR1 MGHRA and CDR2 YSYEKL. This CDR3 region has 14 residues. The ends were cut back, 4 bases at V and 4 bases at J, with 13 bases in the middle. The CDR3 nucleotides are TGCGCCAGCAGCCTACGGACAGACACAGAGACCCAGTACTTC. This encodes CASSLRTDTETQYF.

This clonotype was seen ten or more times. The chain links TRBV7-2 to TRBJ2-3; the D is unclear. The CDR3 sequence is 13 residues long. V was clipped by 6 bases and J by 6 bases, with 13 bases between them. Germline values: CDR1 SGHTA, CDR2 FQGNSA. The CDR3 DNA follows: TGTGCCAGCAGGTCTATCATGGACGATACGCAGTATTTT. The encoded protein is CASRSIMDDTQYF.

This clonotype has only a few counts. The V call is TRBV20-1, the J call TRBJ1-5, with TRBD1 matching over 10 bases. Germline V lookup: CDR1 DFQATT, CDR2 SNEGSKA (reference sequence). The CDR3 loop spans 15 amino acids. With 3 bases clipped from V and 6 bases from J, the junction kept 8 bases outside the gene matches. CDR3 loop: CSASAGTGVGQPQHF. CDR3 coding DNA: TGCAGTGCTAGTGCCGGGACAGGGGTAGGTCAGCCCCAGCATTTT.

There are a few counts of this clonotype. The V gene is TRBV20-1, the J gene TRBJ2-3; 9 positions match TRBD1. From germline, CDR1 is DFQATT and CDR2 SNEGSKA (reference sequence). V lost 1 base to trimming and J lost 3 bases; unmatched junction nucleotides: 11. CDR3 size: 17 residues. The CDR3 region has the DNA TGCAGTGCTAGAGTACTTTCAGGGACAGGGCTTACAGATACGCAGTATTTT. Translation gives CSARVLSGTGLTDTQYF.

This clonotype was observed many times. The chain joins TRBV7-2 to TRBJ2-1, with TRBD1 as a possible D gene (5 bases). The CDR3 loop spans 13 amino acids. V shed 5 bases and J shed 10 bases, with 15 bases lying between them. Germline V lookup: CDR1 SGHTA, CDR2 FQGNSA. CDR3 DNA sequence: TGTGCCAGCAGCCTCTCCCTGGGGCGCGAGCAGTTCTTC. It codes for CASSLSLGREQFF.

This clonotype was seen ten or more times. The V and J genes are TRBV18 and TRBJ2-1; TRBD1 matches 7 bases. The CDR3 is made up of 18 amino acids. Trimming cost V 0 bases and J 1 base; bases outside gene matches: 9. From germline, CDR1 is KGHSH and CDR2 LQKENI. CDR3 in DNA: TGTGCCAGCTCACCACCAACGGGACAGATGAATTCCTACAATGAGCAGTTCTTC. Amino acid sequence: CASSPPTGQMNSYNEQFF.

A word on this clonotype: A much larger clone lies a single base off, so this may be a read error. CDR3 sequence reads: CASSLHYTQKGTQYF. The CDR3 bases are TGCGCCAGCAGCCTCCACTATACTCAAAAGGGGACCCAGTACTTC. The V gene is TRBV4-1, the J gene TRBJ2-5; D gene unclear. V was pared by 4 bases and J by 7 bases, with 19 bases between. Germline lookup yields CDR1 MGHRA and CDR2 YSYEKL. This CDR3 is built from 15 residues.